This T cell receptor beta chain was obtained from a study of blood T cell repertoires in COVID-19. Sequencing used immunoSEQ multiplex PCR; TCRdb keeps in-frame clones, though not all of them. The sample records more than 85,000 clones, about nine tenths being singletons. Germline CDR1 SGHNT, CDR2 YYREEE (reference sequence). V gave up 0 bases and J gave up 2 bases; unmatched junction bases: 2. The CDR3 has 18 residues. The sample consisted of peripheral blood. The V call is TRBV5-4, the J call TRBJ2-1; 16 nucleotides align to TRBD2. The clonotype originates from a human donor in a cohort sampled during active COVID-19. The DNA of the CDR3 is TGTGCCAGCAGCTTGGGGGGACTAGCGGGAGGGACCTACAATGAGCAGTTCTTC. As protein: CASSLGGLAGGTYNEQFF.